A single sample is the source of the 30 T cell receptor beta chains below, sequenced in a study of PD-L1 blockade in urothelial cancer. Some clones are missing from TCRdb's copy, which holds only in-frame ones; the method was immunoSEQ multiplex PCR. Found here are about 37,000 clones, 82% of them singletons; the top ten hold roughly a sixth. The specimen comprised PBMCs, sampled around atezolizumab (anti-PD-L1) treatment. Receptors were obtained from a man aged 60 to 75 with urothelial cancer.

V usage is TRBV4-1 and J usage is TRBJ2-5; TRBD2 aligns across 15 bases. The germline V gene has CDR1 MGHRA and CDR2 YSYEKL. The CDR3 covers 18 residues. With V trimmed by 3 bases and J by 1 base, 6 bases remained unmatched. The CDR3 coding sequence is TGCGCCAGCAGCCAGGGACTAGCGGGGGGCCCTCGCCAAGAGACCCAGTACTTC. Amino acid sequence: CASSQGLAGGPRQETQYF.

This CDR3 reads CASSEQGWTNEKLFF. Here the CDR3 DNA reads TGTGCCAGCAGTGAGCAGGGCTGGACTAATGAAAAACTGTTTTTT. V is TRBV2 and J is TRBJ1-4, with D perhaps matching TRBD1 (5 bases). This CDR3 spans 15 amino acids. Germline assignment: CDR1 SNHLY and CDR2 FYNNEI. V lost 3 bases and J 2 bases, leaving 10 bases between the germline ends.

The rearrangement uses TRBV10-3 and TRBJ2-3, with 12 bases identical to TRBD2. This CDR3 has 14 amino acids. J lost 2 bases, V lost 11 bases, and 5 bases had no gene match. Germline loops: CDR1 ENHRY, CDR2 SYGVKD. As DNA, the CDR3 is TGTGCCTCACGGACTAGCGGGGACACAGATACGCAGTATTTT. The encoded protein is CASRTSGDTDTQYF.

The chain uses TRBV7-7 and TRBJ2-3; 10 nucleotides line up with TRBD1. CDR1 is SSHAT, CDR2 FNYEAQ, per germline (reference sequence). This CDR3 comprises 15 residues. The CDR3 nucleotides are TGTGCTAGTAGTACCGGGACAGGGGTGGCAGATACGCAGTATTTT. This encodes CASSTGTGVADTQYF.

The chain couples TRBV6-1 to TRBJ1-1; a weak D match, TRBD1 (6 bases). This CDR3 is built from 16 residues. Germline-derived CDR1 and CDR2 are MNHNS and SASEGT. With 0 bases removed from V and 5 bases from J, the gap between germline ends came to 16 bases. This chain's CDR3 is CASSEAGQGLRTEAFF. For the CDR3, the DNA is TGTGCCAGCAGTGAAGCAGGGCAGGGGTTGAGAACTGAAGCTTTCTTT.

This chain joins TRBV18 and TRBJ1-4; 9 nucleotides match TRBD1. CDR3 size: 19 residues. The ends lost 3 bases at V and 8 bases at J; junction bases unmatched: 19. Germline assignment: CDR1 KGHSH and CDR2 LQKENI. The CDR3 loop reads CASSPLMGQGRGLREKLFF. The CDR3 DNA reads as TGTGCCAGCTCACCTCTGATGGGACAGGGCCGCGGTCTAAGAGAAAAACTGTTTTTT.

The chain couples TRBV28 to TRBJ1-1; a weak D match, TRBD1 (6 bases). CDR3 size: 14 residues. V lost 10 bases and J 2 bases, leaving 17 bases between the germline ends. In germline, CDR1 is MDHEN, CDR2 SYDVKM. DNA for the CDR3: TGTGCCACCACGGGGACACAGATTAACACTGAAGCTTTCTTT. It is translated as CATTGTQINTEAFF.

The genes are TRBV5-6 and TRBJ2-7; perhaps TRBD2 as D (5 bases). The CDR3 length is 14 residues. Between the trimmed V and J ends, which lost 0 bases and 2 bases, there was a span of 9 bases. Germline lookup yields CDR1 SGHDT and CDR2 YYEEEE. The chain's CDR3 is CASSLGSGAYEQYF. For the CDR3, the DNA is TGTGCCAGCAGCTTGGGGTCCGGGGCCTACGAGCAGTACTTC. The complete variable domain, with remaining parts taken from reference TRBV5-6 and TRBJ2-7, reads DAGVTQSPTHLIKTRGQQVTLRCSPKSGHDTVSWYQQALGQGPQFIFQYYEEEERQRGNFPDRFSGHQFPNYSSELNVNALLLGDSALYLCASSLGSGAYEQYFGPGTRLTVT.

V and J are TRBV6-5 and TRBJ1-2, with D uncertain. V lost 0 bases, J lost 7 bases, and 12 bases lay in between. The CDR3 is made up of 14 amino acids. Looked up from germline, CDR1 is MNHEY and CDR2 is SVGAGI. CDR3 loop: CASSYSMGESGYTF. Written as DNA, the CDR3 is TGTGCCAGCAGTTACTCGATGGGCGAGTCTGGCTACACCTTC.

This clone was observed once. The chain employs TRBV29-1 and TRBJ2-5; a possible D gene is TRBD2 (6 bases). This CDR3 is 11 amino acids long. Germline loops: CDR1 SQVTM, CDR2 ANQGSEA. Trimming removed 4 bases from V and 5 bases from J, with 8 bases in between. CDR3 DNA: TGCAGCGTTGCGGGGAGGGAGACCCAGTACTTC. Residues: CSVAGRETQYF.

The chain uses TRBV9 and TRBJ2-3; D remains ambiguous. The CDR3 runs to 15 residues. V dropped 0 bases and J dropped 0 bases, with 8 bases sitting between them. Germline CDR1 reads SGDLS; CDR2 reads YYNGEE. CDR3 DNA sequence: TGTGCCAGCAGCGTAGCCCCACTAAGCACAGATACGCAGTATTTT. Protein product: CASSVAPLSTDTQYF.

This chain links TRBV6-6 with TRBJ2-7; no clear D gene. CDR1 is MNHNY, CDR2 SVGAGI, per germline (reference sequence). The length of the CDR3 is 16 residues. Trimming stripped 6 bases from V and 0 bases from J, with 18 bases between. The CDR3 sequence: CASSRRVEDYSYEQYF. The CDR3 nucleotides are TGTGCCAGCAGCCGCCGGGTTGAGGATTACTCCTACGAGCAGTACTTC.

The chain recombines TRBV9 with TRBJ2-2, with TRBD1 matching over 8 bases. V was clipped by 4 bases and J by 4 bases; unmatched bases: 9. The length of the CDR3 is 16 residues. CDR1 and CDR2 (germline): SGDLS, YYNGEE. Here the CDR3 DNA reads TGTGCCAGCAGCCTCACGACAGGGGAGCTCACCGGGGAGCTGTTTTTT. Protein product: CASSLTTGELTGELFF.

The DNA for the CDR3 is TGTGCCAGCAGCTTCATGGCGGACTACAATGAGCAGTTCTTC. Translation: CASSFMADYNEQFF. The rearrangement joins TRBV5-8 to TRBJ2-1; no definite D call. Germline CDR1 reads SGHTS; CDR2 reads YDEGEE. CDR3 length equals 14 residues. V lost 2 bases to trimming and J lost 3 bases, with 9 bases between them.

This chain links TRBV10-3 with TRBJ1-4, with TRBD1 matching 7 bases. The CDR3 has 14 residues. V was pared by 6 bases and J by 5 bases, with 6 bases of the junction left unmatched. CDR1 and CDR2 from the germline V gene are ENHRY and SYGVKD. The DNA for the CDR3 is TGTGCCATCAGGAGCGACAGGGACAATGAAAAACTGTTTTTT. Translated: CAIRSDRDNEKLFF.

This chain links TRBV5-6 with TRBJ1-1; 7 bases agree with TRBD1. Trimming removed 1 base from V and 3 bases from J; junction bases left unmatched: 3. This CDR3 is 14 amino acids long. Germline V lookup: CDR1 SGHDT, CDR2 YYEEEE. CDR3 loop: CASSLRDRDTEAFF. CDR3 nucleotides: TGTGCCAGCAGCTTGCGTGACAGGGACACTGAAGCTTTCTTT.

V gene TRBV18 combines with J gene TRBJ2-1, with a weak D call TRBD1 (6 bases). This CDR3 is built from 18 residues. V lost 4 bases, J lost 5 bases, and 24 bases lay in between. Germline V lookup: CDR1 KGHSH, CDR2 LQKENI. DNA for the CDR3: TGTGCCAGCTCACGCTACCCGAACAGGGTTGCCCCAGACAATGAGCAGTTCTTC. Translation gives CASSRYPNRVAPDNEQFF.

The rearrangement links TRBV6-6 to TRBJ1-2; maybe TRBD1 (5 bases). The CDR3 contains 16 residues. Trimming shortened V by 4 bases and J by 3 bases, and 18 bases separated the two germline ends. Germline loops: CDR1 MNHNY, CDR2 SVGAGI (reference sequence). CDR3 region: CASSFVTAGGDYGYTF. The CDR3 DNA reads TGTGCCAGCAGTTTCGTGACAGCCGGAGGGGACTATGGCTACACCTTC.

CDR3 DNA: TGTGCCAGCTCCGGGACAGGGTGGAATGAGCAGTTCTTC. It codes for CASSGTGWNEQFF. The chain links TRBV2 to TRBJ2-1; 9 nucleotides align to TRBD1. This CDR3 is built from 13 residues. CDR1 and CDR2 (germline): SNHLY, FYNNEI. The V and J ends lost 8 bases and 7 bases, in that order; junction bases with no gene match: 6.

The chain recombines TRBV5-1 with TRBJ2-7; D might be TRBD1 (5 bases). CDR1 is SGHRS, CDR2 YFSETQ, per germline. The CDR3 has 13 amino acids. V was trimmed by 1 base and J by 3 bases, leaving 8 bases between them. CDR3 region: CASSLNRFYEQYF. The CDR3 nucleotides read TGCGCCAGCAGCTTGAACAGGTTCTACGAGCAGTACTTC.

The chain joins TRBV13 to TRBJ2-7, with unresolved D. CDR1 is PRHDT and CDR2 is FYEKMQ in the germline V gene (reference sequence). Trimming cost V 2 bases and J 2 bases, with 10 bases left between them. The CDR3 is made up of 14 amino acids. The CDR3 reads CASSLRSGTYEQYF. The CDR3 coding sequence is TGTGCCAGCAGCTTACGATCAGGAACCTACGAGCAGTACTTC.

This chain uses TRBV27 with TRBJ2-3; perhaps TRBD2 as D (6 bases). V was clipped by 5 bases and J by 0 bases, with 18 bases between them. Per the germline V gene, CDR1 is MNHEY and CDR2 is SMNVEV (reference sequence). This CDR3 has 17 amino acids. The CDR3 nucleotides read TGTGCCAGCAGTCCCCTCCTTGGGGCGGGGAGCACAGATACGCAGTATTTT. Translation gives CASSPLLGAGSTDTQYF.

The rearrangement links TRBV27 to TRBJ1-1; 9 positions match TRBD1. V was pared by 6 bases and J by 7 bases, with 6 bases of the junction left unmatched. Looked up from germline, CDR1 is MNHEY and CDR2 is SMNVEV (reference sequence). This CDR3 comprises 13 residues. In DNA, the CDR3 is TGTGCCAGCAGGCAACAGGGGGCTAGTGAAGCTTTCTTT. It is translated as CASRQQGASEAFF.

There are a few counts of this clone. J is TRBJ2-5 and V is TRBV28; tentative D call: TRBD2 (5 bases). V lost 4 bases, J lost 5 bases, and 8 bases lay in between. Germline lookup yields CDR1 MDHEN and CDR2 SYDVKM. The CDR3 is made up of 12 amino acids. The CDR3 DNA reads as TGTGCCAGCAGTTCGGGGTGGGAGACCCAGTACTTC. This encodes CASSSGWETQYF.

The V call is TRBV19, the J call TRBJ2-5; D call uncertain. Germline values: CDR1 LNHDA, CDR2 SQIVND (reference sequence). The CDR3 has 15 amino acids. Trimming left V 7 bases short and J 5 bases short, with 20 bases between. Written as DNA, the CDR3 is TGTGCCAGTATCCCTGGCCAGGTTCCTGGGGAGACCCAGTACTTC. Translated, it gives CASIPGQVPGETQYF. Together with reference TRBV19 and TRBJ2-5, the CDR3 gives the full variable domain: DGGITQSPKYLFRKEGQNVTLSCEQNLNHDAMYWYRQDPGQGLRLIYYSQIVNDFQKGDIAEGYSVSREKKESFPLTVTSAQKNPTAFYLCASIPGQVPGETQYFGPGTRLLVL.

The rearrangement joins TRBV9 to TRBJ1-4; 8 nucleotides agree with TRBD1. There are 15 residues in the CDR3. Germline assignment: CDR1 SGDLS and CDR2 YYNGEE. Trimming cost V 0 bases and J 4 bases; bases outside gene matches: 2. The CDR3 coding sequence is TGTGCCAGCAGCGTAGGGGACAGGTTTAATGAAAAACTGTTTTTT. The encoded protein is CASSVGDRFNEKLFF. The whole variable domain, remainder taken from reference TRBV9 and TRBJ1-4, is DSGVTQTPKHLITATGQRVTLRCSPRSGDLSVYWYQQSLDQGLQFLIQYYNGEERAKGNILERFSAQQFPDLHSELNLSSLELGDSALYFCASSVGDRFNEKLFFGSGTQLSVL.

The sample holds a few counts of this clone. The chain links TRBV9 to TRBJ1-1; D is unresolved. The CDR3 consists of 13 residues. Trimming shortened V by 4 bases and J by 5 bases, and 12 bases separated the two germline ends. CDR1 and CDR2 (germline): SGDLS, YYNGEE. The chain's CDR3 is CASSPTGETEAFF. CDR3 in DNA: TGTGCCAGCAGCCCCACCGGGGAAACTGAAGCTTTCTTT.

The rearrangement joins TRBV6-6 to TRBJ2-5; D is undetermined. This CDR3 region has 13 residues. CDR1 is MNHNY, CDR2 SVGAGI, per germline (reference sequence). Trimming left V 5 bases short and J 2 bases short, with 9 bases between. The CDR3 coding sequence is TGTGCCAGCAGTAGCAGGCTGCAAGAGACCCAGTACTTC. It encodes CASSSRLQETQYF.

The V gene is TRBV7-2, the J gene TRBJ2-3; D possibly corresponds to TRBD2 (5 bases). The CDR3 is 14 residues long. Trimming left V 3 bases short and J 5 bases short, with 12 bases between. In germline, CDR1 is SGHTA, CDR2 FQGNSA. In DNA, the CDR3 is TGTGCCAGCAGCTTGGCCCCTCGGGGAGATACGCAGTATTTT. The encoded protein is CASSLAPRGDTQYF.

The chain couples TRBV5-1 to TRBJ2-7; 9 positions agree with TRBD1. This CDR3 has 14 residues. Trimming at V came to 0 bases and at J to 6 bases, leaving 4 bases not matched to a gene. Germline V gene lookup returns CDR1 SGHRS and CDR2 YFSETQ. This CDR3 is CASSLGTGASEQYF. The DNA of the CDR3 is TGCGCCAGCAGCTTGGGGACAGGGGCCTCCGAGCAGTACTTC. The full variable domain, completed using reference TRBV5-1 and TRBJ2-7, is KAGVTQTPRYLIKTRGQQVTLSCSPISGHRSVSWYQQTPGQGLQFLFEYFSETQRNKGNFPGRFSGRQFSNSRSEMNVSTLELGDSALYLCASSLGTGASEQYFGPGTRLTVT.